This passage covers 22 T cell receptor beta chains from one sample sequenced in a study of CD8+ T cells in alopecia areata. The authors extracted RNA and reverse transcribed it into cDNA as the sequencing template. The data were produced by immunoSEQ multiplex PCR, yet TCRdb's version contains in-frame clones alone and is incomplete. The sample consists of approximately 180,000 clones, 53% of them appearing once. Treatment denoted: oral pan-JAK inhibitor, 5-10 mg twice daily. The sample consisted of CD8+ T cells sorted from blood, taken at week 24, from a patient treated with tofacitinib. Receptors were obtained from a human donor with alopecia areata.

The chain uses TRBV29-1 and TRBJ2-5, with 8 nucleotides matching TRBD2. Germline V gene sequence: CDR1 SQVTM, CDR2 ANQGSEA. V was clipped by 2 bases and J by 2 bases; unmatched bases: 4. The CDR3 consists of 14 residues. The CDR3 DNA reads TGCAGCGTTGAACTAGCGGGTCAACAAGAGACCCAGTACTTC. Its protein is CSVELAGQQETQYF.

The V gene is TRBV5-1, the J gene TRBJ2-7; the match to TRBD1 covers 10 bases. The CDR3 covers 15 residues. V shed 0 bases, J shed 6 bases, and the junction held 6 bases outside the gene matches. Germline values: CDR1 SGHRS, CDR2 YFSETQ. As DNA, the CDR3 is TGCGCCAGCAGCTTGGCCCGGACAGGGGGGCGCGAGCAGTACTTC. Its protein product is CASSLARTGGREQYF.

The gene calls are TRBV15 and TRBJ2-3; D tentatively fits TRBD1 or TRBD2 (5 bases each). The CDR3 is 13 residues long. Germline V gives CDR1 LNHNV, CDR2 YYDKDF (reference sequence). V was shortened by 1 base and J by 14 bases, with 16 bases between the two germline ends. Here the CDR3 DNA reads TGTGCCACCAGCAGAGGGGGGACCGGAGATCTGTATTTT. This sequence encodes CATSRGGTGDLYF. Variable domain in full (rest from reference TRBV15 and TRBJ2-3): DAMVIQNPRYQVTQFGKPVTLSCSQTLNHNVMYWYQQKSSQAPKLLFHYYDKDFNNEADTPDNFQSRRPNTSFCFLDIRSPGLGDTAMYLCATSRGGTGDLYFGPGTRLTVL.

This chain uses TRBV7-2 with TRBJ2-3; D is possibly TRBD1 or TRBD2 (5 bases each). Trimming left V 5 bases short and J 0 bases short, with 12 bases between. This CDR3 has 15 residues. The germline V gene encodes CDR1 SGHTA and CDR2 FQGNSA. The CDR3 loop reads CASSGYWDSTDTQYF. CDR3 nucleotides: TGTGCCAGCAGCGGCTACTGGGACAGCACAGATACGCAGTATTTT.

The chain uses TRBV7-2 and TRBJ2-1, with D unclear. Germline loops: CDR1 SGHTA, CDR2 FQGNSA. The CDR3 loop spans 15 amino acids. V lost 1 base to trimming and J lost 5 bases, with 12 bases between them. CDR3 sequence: CASSLGLLLHNEQFF. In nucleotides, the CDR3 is TGTGCCAGCAGCTTAGGACTCCTCCTACACAATGAGCAGTTCTTC.

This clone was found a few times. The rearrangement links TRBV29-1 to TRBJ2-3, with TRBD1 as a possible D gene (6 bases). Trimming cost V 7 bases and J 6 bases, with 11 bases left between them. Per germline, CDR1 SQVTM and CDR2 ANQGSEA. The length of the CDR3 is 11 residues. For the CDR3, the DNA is TGCAGCGGCCGACAGGCGGATACGCAGTATTTT. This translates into CSGRQADTQYF.

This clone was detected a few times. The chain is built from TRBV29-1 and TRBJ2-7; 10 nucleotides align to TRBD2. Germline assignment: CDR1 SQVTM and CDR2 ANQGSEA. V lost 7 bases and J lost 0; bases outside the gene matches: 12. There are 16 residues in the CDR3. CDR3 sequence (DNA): TGCAGCGCTCTCGGTTCTAGCGGGGGAAGCTCCTACGAGCAGTACTTC. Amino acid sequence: CSALGSSGGSSYEQYF.

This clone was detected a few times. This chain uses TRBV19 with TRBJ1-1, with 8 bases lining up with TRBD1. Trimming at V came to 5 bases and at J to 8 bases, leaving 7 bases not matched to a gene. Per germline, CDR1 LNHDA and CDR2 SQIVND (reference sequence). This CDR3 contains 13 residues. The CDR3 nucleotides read TGTGCCAGTAGTTGGGACAGGAGCAAAGAAGCTTTCTTT. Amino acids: CASSWDRSKEAFF.

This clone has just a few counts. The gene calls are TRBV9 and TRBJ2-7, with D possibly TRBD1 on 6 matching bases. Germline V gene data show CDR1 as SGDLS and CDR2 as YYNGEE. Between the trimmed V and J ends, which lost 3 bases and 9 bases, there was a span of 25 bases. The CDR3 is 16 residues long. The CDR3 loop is CASSAQPEQGWLGQYF. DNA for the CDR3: TGTGCCAGCAGCGCCCAACCGGAGCAGGGGTGGTTGGGGCAGTACTTC. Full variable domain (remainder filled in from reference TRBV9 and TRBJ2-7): DSGVTQTPKHLITATGQRVTLRCSPRSGDLSVYWYQQSLDQGLQFLIQYYNGEERAKGNILERFSAQQFPDLHSELNLSSLELGDSALYFCASSAQPEQGWLGQYFGPGTRLTVT.

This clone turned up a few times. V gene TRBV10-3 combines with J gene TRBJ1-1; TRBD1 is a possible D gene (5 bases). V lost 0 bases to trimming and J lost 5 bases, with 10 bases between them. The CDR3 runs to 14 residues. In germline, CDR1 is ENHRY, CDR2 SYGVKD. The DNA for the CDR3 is TGTGCCATCAGTGAGTCAGGTCAGGGAACTGAAGCTTTCTTT. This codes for CAISESGQGTEAFF.

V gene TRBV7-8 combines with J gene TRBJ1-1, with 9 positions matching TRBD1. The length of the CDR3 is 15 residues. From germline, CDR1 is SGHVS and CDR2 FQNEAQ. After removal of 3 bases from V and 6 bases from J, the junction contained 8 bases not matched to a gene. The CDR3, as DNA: TGTGCCAGCAGCTTTACCGGGACAGGGTGGTCTGAAGCTTTCTTT. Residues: CASSFTGTGWSEAFF.

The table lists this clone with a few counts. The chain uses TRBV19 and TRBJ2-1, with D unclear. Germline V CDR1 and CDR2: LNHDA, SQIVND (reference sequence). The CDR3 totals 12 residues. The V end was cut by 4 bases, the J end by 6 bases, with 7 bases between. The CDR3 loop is CASSTPSNEQFF. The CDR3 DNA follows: TGTGCCAGTAGTACCCCCTCCAATGAGCAGTTCTTC.

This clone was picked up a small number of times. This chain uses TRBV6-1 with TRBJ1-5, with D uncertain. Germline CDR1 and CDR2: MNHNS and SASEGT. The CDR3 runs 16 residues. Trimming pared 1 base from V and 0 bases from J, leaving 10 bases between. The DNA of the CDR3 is TGTGCCAGCAGTGAAGTCGGCGGTTATAGCAATCAGCCCCAGCATTTT. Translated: CASSEVGGYSNQPQHF.

In DNA form, the CDR3 reads TGTGCCAGCACTCGGGGACAGGCTGGGGATTCACCCCTCCACTTT. This gives the protein CASTRGQAGDSPLHF. The V call is TRBV28, the J call TRBJ1-6; 8 bases fit TRBD1. Germline V lookup: CDR1 MDHEN, CDR2 SYDVKM. Unmatched junction bases numbered 10, after V lost 7 bases and J lost 8 bases. The CDR3 runs to 15 residues.

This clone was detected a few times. The CDR3 spells CASSQLPGVREQFF. CDR3 DNA sequence: TGCGCCAGCAGCCAATTGCCAGGGGTGCGGGAGCAGTTCTTC. The chain is built from TRBV4-3 and TRBJ2-1; D may be TRBD1 (6 bases). Germline V lookup: CDR1 LGHNA, CDR2 YSLEER. The ends were cut back, 2 bases at V and 10 bases at J, with 15 bases in the middle. The CDR3 is 14 amino acids.

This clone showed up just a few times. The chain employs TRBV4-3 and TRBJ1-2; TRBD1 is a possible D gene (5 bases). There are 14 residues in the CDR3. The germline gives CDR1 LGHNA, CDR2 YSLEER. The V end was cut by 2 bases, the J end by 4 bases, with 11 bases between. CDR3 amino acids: CASSQSVDSYGYTF. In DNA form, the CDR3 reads TGCGCCAGCAGCCAAAGTGTTGACAGCTATGGCTACACCTTC.

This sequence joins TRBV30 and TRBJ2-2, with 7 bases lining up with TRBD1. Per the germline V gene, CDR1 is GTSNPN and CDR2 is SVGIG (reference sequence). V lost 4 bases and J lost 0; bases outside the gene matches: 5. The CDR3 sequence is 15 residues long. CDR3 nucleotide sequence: TGTGCCTGGACCTCTGACAGGGCGAACACCGGGGAGCTGTTTTTT. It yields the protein CAWTSDRANTGELFF.

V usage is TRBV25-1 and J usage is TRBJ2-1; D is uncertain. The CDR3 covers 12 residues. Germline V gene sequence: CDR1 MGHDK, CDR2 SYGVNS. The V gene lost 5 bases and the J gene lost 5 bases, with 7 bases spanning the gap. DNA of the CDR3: TGTGCCAGCAGTCCGGACCACAATGAGCAGTTCTTC. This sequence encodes CASSPDHNEQFF. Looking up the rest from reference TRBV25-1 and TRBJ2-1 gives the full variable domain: EADIYQTPRYLVIGTGKKITLECSQTMGHDKMYWYQQDPGMELHLIHYSYGVNSTEKGDLSSESTVSRIRTEHFPLTLESARPSHTSQYLCASSPDHNEQFFGPGTRLTVL.

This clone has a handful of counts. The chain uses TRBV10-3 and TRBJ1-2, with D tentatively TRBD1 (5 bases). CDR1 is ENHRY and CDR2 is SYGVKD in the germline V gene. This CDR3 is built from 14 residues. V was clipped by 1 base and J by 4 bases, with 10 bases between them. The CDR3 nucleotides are TGTGCCATCAGTGAGTTGCAGGGTGGCTATGGCTACACCTTC. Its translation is CAISELQGGYGYTF.

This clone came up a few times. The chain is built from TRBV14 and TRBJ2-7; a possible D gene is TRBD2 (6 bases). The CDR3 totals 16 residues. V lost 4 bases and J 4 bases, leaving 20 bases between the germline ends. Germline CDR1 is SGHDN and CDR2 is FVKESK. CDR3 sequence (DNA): TGTGCCAGCAGCCTGGATGTGGGGGGAAGAGTTTACGAGCAGTACTTC. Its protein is CASSLDVGGRVYEQYF.

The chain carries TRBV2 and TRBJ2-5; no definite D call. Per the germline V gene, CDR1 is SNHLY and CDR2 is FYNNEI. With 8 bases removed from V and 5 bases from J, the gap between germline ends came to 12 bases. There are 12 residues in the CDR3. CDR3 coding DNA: TGTGCCAGCGATAGGGATCGCGAGACCCAGTACTTC. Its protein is CASDRDRETQYF.

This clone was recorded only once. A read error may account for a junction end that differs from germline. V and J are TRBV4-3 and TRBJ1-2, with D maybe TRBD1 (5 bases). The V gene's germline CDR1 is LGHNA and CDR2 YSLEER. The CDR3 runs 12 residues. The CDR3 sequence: CASSQDHRQGGF. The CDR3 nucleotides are TGCGCCAGCAGCCAAGATCACCGGCAGGGAGGCTTC.